This is a list of T cell receptor beta chains from one sample in a study of Ad26.COV2.S vaccination and SARS-CoV-2 variants. The assay was immunoSEQ multiplex PCR, and TCRdb's table has in-frame clones only and misses some. The table includes some 320,000 clones, about 82% detected once. Sequencing used peripheral blood, obtained in a trial of Ad26.COV2.S vaccine versus placebo. The receptors originated from a person between 18 and 65 years old who received the Ad26.COV2.S COVID-19 vaccine or a placebo. Both conserved end residues are part of each CDR3. The D gene is left open where the match is weak. Size tells how often a clone was seen (once, few, many) or the class of an expanded clone, and some rows leave it out.

v_gene,j_gene,abundance,d_gene,CDR3aa,CDR3nt
TRBV5-4,TRBJ2-5,-,TRBD1,CASSLALQGAETQYF,TGTGCCAGCAGCTTGGCCCTACAGGGGGCTGAGACCCAGTACTTC
TRBV27,TRBJ2-1,-,-,CASRMDRATYNEQFF,TGTGCCAGCAGAATGGACCGAGCCACCTACAATGAGCAGTTCTTC
TRBV2,TRBJ2-2,-,-,CASSRQVNTGELFF,TGTGCCAGCAGTCGACAGGTGAACACCGGGGAGCTGTTTTTT
TRBV15,TRBJ1-2,-,-,CATSRDLAGSSLNYGYTF,TGTGCCACCAGCAGAGATCTCGCAGGGTCTAGTCTCAACTATGGCTACACCTTC
TRBV9,TRBJ2-3,once,TRBD2,CASSVSVGLAGSTDTQYF,TGTGCCAGCAGCGTATCGGTCGGGCTAGCGGGGAGCACAGATACGCAGTATTTT
TRBV6-1,TRBJ1-5,-,-,CASSEANQPQHF,TGTGCCAGCAGTGAAGCAAATCAGCCCCAGCATTTT
TRBV20-1,TRBJ2-7,-,-,CSALSGPEQYF,TGCAGTGCTCTGAGCGGGCCCGAGCAGTACTTC
TRBV2,TRBJ1-2,-,TRBD1,CASSTGVRYGYTF,TGTGCCAGCAGTACAGGGGTTAGGTATGGCTACACCTTC
TRBV7-3,TRBJ1-1,-,TRBD1,CASSLTRTGEAFF,TGTGCCAGCAGCTTAACGCGGACAGGGGAAGCTTTCTTT
TRBV5-6,TRBJ1-5,-,-,CASSGINQPQHF,TGTGCCAGCAGCGGAATTAATCAGCCCCAGCATTTT
TRBV21-1,TRBJ1-2,-,-,CASSKGGTVEGYTF,TGTGCCAGCAGCAAAGGTGGGACCGTGGAAGGCTACACCTTC
TRBV6-1,TRBJ2-1,few,-,CASSETSWGVLYGEQFF,TGTGCCAGCAGTGAAACATCGTGGGGAGTACTATATGGTGAGCAGTTCTTC
TRBV7-9,TRBJ1-1,-,TRBD1,CASSRQGSTEAFF,TGTGCCAGCAGCCGACAGGGGTCGACTGAAGCTTTCTTT
TRBV7-8,TRBJ1-1,-,-,CASSLSGPTEAFF,TGTGCCAGCAGCTTAAGCGGGCCCACTGAAGCTTTCTTT
TRBV5-4,TRBJ2-7,few,-,CASSYQGIAYEQYF,TGTGCCAGCAGCTACCAGGGAATCGCCTACGAGCAGTACTTC
TRBV11-3,TRBJ1-1,-,-,CASSIEREAFF,TGTGCCAGCAGTATCGAAAGAGAAGCTTTCTTT
TRBV5-1,TRBJ2-3,-,TRBD1,CASSFVGTGFSDTQYF,TGCGCCAGCAGCTTCGTAGGGACAGGGTTTTCAGATACGCAGTATTTT
TRBV5-4,TRBJ1-1,-,TRBD1,CASSLARQGGEAFF,TGTGCCAGCAGCCTCGCCCGACAGGGTGGTGAAGCTTTCTTT
TRBV5-1,TRBJ2-3,-,-,CASSLGTAGGTQYF,TGCGCCAGCAGCTTGGGGACCGCGGGTGGTACGCAGTATTTT
TRBV2,TRBJ2-2,few,-,CASSRDTTGELFF,TGTGCCAGCAGTCGGGACACTACCGGGGAGCTGTTTTTT
TRBV28,TRBJ1-1,-,-,CASSLETTGEAFF,TGTGCCAGCAGTTTAGAAACTACAGGTGAAGCTTTCTTT
TRBV18,TRBJ1-6,-,TRBD1,CATRGQGNSPLHF,TGTGCCACCAGGGGACAGGGCAATTCACCCCTCCACTTT
TRBV11-3,TRBJ1-6,-,-,CASSLAPYNSPLHF,TGTGCCAGCAGCTTAGCCCCCTATAATTCACCCCTCCACTTT
TRBV11-2,TRBJ1-1,-,-,CASSSSDRNTEAFF,TGTGCCAGCAGCTCTTCGGACAGGAACACTGAAGCTTTCTTT
TRBV5-5,TRBJ2-3,-,-,CASSHFVVGTDTQYF,TGTGCCAGCAGCCACTTTGTGGTGGGCACAGATACGCAGTATTTT
TRBV7-3,TRBJ1-1,-,-,CASSLTPPTEGVTEAFF,TGTGCCAGCAGCTTAACCCCCCCGACAGAGGGGGTAACTGAAGCTTTCTTT
TRBV5-1,TRBJ1-2,-,TRBD1,CASSLQTGGWDGYTF,TGCGCCAGCAGCTTACAGACAGGGGGCTGGGATGGCTACACCTTC
TRBV11-3,TRBJ2-3,-,TRBD2,CASSLGSGGSSTDTQYF,TGTGCCAGCAGCTTAGGTAGCGGGGGTTCTAGCACAGATACGCAGTATTTT
TRBV10-1,TRBJ2-3,once,-,CASSEYGGTTDTQYF,TGCGCCAGCAGTGAGTATGGCGGGACTACAGATACGCAGTATTTT
TRBV5-1,TRBJ2-7,-,TRBD2,CASSKASGRSYEQYF,TGCGCCAGCAGCAAGGCTAGCGGCCGATCCTACGAGCAGTACTTC
TRBV10-1,TRBJ2-7,-,-,CASSEGFAYEQYF,TGCGCCAGCAGTGAAGGCTTCGCCTACGAGCAGTACTTC
TRBV7-9,TRBJ1-1,-,TRBD1,CASSDQGQGGTEAFF,TGTGCCAGCAGCGACCAGGGACAGGGTGGCACTGAAGCTTTCTTT
TRBV24-1,TRBJ2-1,once,TRBD1,CATSDSRAGGYNEQFF,TGTGCCACCAGTGATTCGAGGGCAGGGGGCTACAATGAGCAGTTCTTC
TRBV5-6,TRBJ2-4,once,TRBD1,CASSLGTGLAKNIQYF,TGTGCCAGCAGCTTGGGGACAGGTCTGGCCAAAAACATTCAGTACTTC
TRBV27,TRBJ1-1,-,-,CASSLGPGLNTEAFF,TGTGCCAGCAGTTTAGGGCCAGGCTTGAACACTGAAGCTTTCTTT
TRBV12-3/TRBV12-4,TRBJ2-2,-,TRBD2,CASRIGGAGELFF,TGTGCCAGCAGAATTGGGGGGGCCGGGGAGCTGTTTTTT
TRBV3-1/TRBV3-2,TRBJ1-1,-,-,CASSTGTGNTEAFF,TGTGCCAGCAGCACCGGGACGGGGAACACTGAAGCTTTCTTT
TRBV6-2/TRBV6-3,TRBJ2-5,-,-,CASTPGADQETQYF,TGTGCCAGCACCCCTGGAGCGGACCAAGAGACCCAGTACTTC
TRBV10-3,TRBJ1-2,-,TRBD1,CATRPDRGNNYGYTF,TGTGCCACGCGACCTGACAGGGGCAATAACTATGGCTACACCTTC
TRBV7-9,TRBJ1-1,-,-,CASSLYMDRKNTEAFF,TGTGCCAGCAGCCTTTACATGGACAGAAAGAACACTGAAGCTTTCTTT
TRBV7-2,TRBJ1-3,-,-,CASSLETISGNTIYF,TGTGCCAGCAGCTTAGAAACTATCTCTGGAAACACCATATATTTT
TRBV7-9,TRBJ2-2,-,-,CASSPLGVGTGELFF,TGTGCCAGCAGCCCACTGGGGGTAGGCACCGGGGAGCTGTTTTTT
TRBV7-9,TRBJ2-4,once,-,CASLGEAGEAKNIQYF,TGTGCCAGCTTGGGGGAAGCCGGAGAAGCCAAAAACATTCAGTACTTC
TRBV12-3/TRBV12-4,TRBJ1-2,-,-,CASSLDRTSYTF,TGTGCCAGCAGTTTAGACAGGACCAGCTACACCTTC
TRBV18,TRBJ2-5,-,TRBD1,CASSLPTGGRETQYF,TGTGCCAGCTCACTCCCGACAGGGGGAAGGGAGACCCAGTACTTC
TRBV4-2,TRBJ1-1,-,-,CASSQDLGLGKLNTEAFF,TGTGCCAGCAGCCAAGATCTGGGTCTGGGGAAGCTGAACACTGAAGCTTTCTTT
TRBV28,TRBJ2-1,-,TRBD2,CASSLAGGPYEQFF,TGTGCCAGCAGTTTAGCGGGGGGGCCGTATGAGCAGTTCTTC
TRBV6-2/TRBV6-3,TRBJ2-1,-,TRBD2,CASSYFKTSGAAGDEQFF,TGTGCCAGCAGTTACTTCAAAACTAGCGGGGCAGCTGGGGATGAGCAGTTCTTC
TRBV7-2,TRBJ2-3,-,TRBD2,CASSLGTSGVETDTQYF,TGTGCCAGCAGCTTAGGGACTAGCGGGGTTGAGACAGATACGCAGTATTTT
TRBV2,TRBJ1-2,-,-,CASSYLALGNGYTF,TGTGCCAGCAGTTATTTAGCCCTCGGGAATGGCTACACCTTC
TRBV28,TRBJ2-7,once,-,CASSTSSYEQYF,TGTGCCAGCAGTACTTCCTCCTACGAGCAGTACTTC